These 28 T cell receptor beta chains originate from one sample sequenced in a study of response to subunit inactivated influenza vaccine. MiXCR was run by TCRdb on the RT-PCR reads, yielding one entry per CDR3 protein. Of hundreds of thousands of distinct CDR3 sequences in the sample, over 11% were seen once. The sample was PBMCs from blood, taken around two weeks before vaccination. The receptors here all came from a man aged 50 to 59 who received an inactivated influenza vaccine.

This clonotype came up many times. DNA for the CDR3: TGTGCCAGCAGTTACGATTCCCCCTCTGGTGTGACAGGGACCCTCAATCAGCCCCAGCATTTT. Amino acid sequence: CASSYDSPSGVTGTLNQPQHF. The rearrangement joins TRBV6-2 or TRBV6-3 to TRBJ1-5; 7 nucleotides align to TRBD1. The CDR3 runs 21 residues. Trimming took 2 bases from V and 3 from J; bases not matched to a gene: 22. CDR1 and CDR2 from the germline V gene are MNHEY and SVGEGT.

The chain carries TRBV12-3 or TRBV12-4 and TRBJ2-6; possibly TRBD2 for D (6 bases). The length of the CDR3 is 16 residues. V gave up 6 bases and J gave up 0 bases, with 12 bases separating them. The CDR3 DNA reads TGTGCCAGCAGCGCCGGGAGCCACTCTGGGGCCAACGTCCTGACTTTC. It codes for CASSAGSHSGANVLTF.

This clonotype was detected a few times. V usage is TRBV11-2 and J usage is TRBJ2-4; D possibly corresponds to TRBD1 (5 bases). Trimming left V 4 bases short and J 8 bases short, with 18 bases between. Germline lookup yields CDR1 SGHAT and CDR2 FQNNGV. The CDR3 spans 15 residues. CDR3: CASSYDSSGVYIQYF. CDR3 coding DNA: TGTGCCAGCAGCTACGACAGTAGTGGAGTTTACATTCAGTACTTC.

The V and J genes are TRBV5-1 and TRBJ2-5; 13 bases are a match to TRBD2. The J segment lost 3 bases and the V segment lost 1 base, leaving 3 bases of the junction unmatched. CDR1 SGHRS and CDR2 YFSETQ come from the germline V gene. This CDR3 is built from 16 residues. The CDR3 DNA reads TGCGCCAGCAGCTTGTTCACTAGCGGGGGGGAAGAGACCCAGTACTTC. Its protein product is CASSLFTSGGEETQYF.

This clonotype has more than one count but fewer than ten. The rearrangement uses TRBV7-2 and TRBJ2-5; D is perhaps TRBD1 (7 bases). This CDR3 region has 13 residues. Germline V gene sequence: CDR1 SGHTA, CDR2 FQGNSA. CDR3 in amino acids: CAGSGGIQETQYF. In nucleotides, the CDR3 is TGTGCGGGGTCAGGGGGGATTCAAGAGACCCAGTACTTC. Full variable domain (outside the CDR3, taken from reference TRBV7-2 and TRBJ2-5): GAGVSQSPSNKVTEKGKDVELRCDPISGHTALYWYRQSLGQGLEFLIYFQGNSAPDKSGLPSDRFSAERTGGSVSTLTIQRTQQEDSAVYLCAGSGGIQETQYFGPGTRLLVL.

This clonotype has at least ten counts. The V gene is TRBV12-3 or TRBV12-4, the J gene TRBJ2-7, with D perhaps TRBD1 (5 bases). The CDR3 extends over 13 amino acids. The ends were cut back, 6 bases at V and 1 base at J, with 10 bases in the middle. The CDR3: CASRGLVSYEQYF. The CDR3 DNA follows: TGTGCCAGCAGGGGGCTGGTGTCCTACGAGCAGTACTTC.

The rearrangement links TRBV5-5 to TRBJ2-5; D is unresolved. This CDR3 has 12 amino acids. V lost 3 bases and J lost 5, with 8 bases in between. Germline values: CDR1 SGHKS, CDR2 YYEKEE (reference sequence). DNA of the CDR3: TGTGCCAGCAGCTCGGCGCGGGAGACCCAGTACTTC. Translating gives CASSSARETQYF.

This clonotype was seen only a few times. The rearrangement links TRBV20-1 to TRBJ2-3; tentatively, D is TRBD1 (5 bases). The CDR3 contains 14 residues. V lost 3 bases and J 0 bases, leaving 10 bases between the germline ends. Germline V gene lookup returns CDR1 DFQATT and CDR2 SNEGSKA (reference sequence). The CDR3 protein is CSASRQGSTDTQYF. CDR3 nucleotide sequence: TGCAGTGCTAGTAGGCAGGGAAGCACAGATACGCAGTATTTT.

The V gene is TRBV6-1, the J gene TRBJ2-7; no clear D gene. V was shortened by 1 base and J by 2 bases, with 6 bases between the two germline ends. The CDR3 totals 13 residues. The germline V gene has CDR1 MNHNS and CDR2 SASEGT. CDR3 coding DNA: TGTGCCAGCAGTGAAGTGATTACCTACGAGCAGTACTTC. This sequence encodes CASSEVITYEQYF.

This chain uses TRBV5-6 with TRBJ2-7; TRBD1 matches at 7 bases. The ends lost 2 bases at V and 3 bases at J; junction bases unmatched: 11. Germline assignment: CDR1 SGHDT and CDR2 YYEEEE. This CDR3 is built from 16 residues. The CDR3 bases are TGTGCCAGCAGCTTTTCAAGGACAGGTGAAGACTACGAGCAGTACTTC. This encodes CASSFSRTGEDYEQYF.

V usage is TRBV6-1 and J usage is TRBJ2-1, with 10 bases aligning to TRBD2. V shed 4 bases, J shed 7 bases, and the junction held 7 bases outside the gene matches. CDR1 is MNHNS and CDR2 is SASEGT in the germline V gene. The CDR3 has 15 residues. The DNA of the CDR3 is TGTGCCAGCAGTGTGAGCGGGGGGGCTCGGAATGAGCAGTTCTTC. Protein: CASSVSGGARNEQFF.

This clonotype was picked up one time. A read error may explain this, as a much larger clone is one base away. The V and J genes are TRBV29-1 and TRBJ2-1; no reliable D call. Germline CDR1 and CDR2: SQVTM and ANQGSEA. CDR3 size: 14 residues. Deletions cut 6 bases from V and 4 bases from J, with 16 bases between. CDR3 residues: CSVAAMLRYNEQFF. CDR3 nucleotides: TGCAGCGTGGCCGCTATGCTACGGTACAATGAGCAGTTCTTC.

The CDR3 is CASSENSPSDAQFF. DNA of the CDR3: TGTGCCAGCAGTGAAAACAGCCCCTCGGATGCGCAGTTCTTC. The chain is built from TRBV2 and TRBJ2-1, with D hard to call. V was trimmed by 2 bases and J by 12 bases, leaving 17 bases between them. CDR1 and CDR2 (germline): SNHLY, FYNNEI. The length of the CDR3 is 14 residues.

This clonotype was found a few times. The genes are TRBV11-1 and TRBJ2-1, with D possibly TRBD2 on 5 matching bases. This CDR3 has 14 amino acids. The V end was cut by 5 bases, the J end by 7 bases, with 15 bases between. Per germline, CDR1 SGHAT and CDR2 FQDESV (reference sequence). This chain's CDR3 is CASSGNLLGNEQFF. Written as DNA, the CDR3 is TGTGCCAGCAGCGGTAACCTACTAGGGAATGAGCAGTTCTTC.

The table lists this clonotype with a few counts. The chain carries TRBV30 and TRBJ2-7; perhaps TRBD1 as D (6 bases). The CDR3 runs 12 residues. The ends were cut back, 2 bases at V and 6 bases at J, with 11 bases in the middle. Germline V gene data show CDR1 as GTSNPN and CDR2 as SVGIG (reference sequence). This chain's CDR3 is CAWSLTGIEQYF. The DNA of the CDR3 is TGTGCCTGGAGTCTGACAGGAATCGAGCAGTACTTC.

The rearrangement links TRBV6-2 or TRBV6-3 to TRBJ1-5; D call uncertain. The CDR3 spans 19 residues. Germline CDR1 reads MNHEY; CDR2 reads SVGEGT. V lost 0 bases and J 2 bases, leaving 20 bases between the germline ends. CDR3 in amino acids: CASSYSKFWEKGGNQPQHF. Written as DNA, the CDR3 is TGTGCCAGCAGTTACTCGAAATTCTGGGAAAAAGGAGGCAATCAGCCCCAGCATTTT.

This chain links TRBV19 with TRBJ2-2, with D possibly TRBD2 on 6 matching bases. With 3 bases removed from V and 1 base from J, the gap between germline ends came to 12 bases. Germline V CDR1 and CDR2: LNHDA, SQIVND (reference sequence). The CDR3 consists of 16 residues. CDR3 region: CASSMVRGENTGELFF. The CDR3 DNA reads TGTGCCAGTAGTATGGTGCGGGGAGAGAACACCGGGGAGCTGTTTTTT.

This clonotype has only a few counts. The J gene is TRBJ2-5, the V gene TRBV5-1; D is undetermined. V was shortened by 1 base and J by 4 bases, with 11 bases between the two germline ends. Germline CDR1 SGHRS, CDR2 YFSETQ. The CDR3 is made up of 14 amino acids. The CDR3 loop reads CASSLRALGETQYF. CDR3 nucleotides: TGCGCCAGCAGCTTGAGGGCATTGGGAGAGACCCAGTACTTC.

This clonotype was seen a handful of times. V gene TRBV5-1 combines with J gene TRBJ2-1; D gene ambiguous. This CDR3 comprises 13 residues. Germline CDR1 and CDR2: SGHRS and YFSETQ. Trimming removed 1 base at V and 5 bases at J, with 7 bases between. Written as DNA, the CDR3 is TGCGCCAGCAGCTTGACAGTTAACAATGAGCAGTTCTTC. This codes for CASSLTVNNEQFF.

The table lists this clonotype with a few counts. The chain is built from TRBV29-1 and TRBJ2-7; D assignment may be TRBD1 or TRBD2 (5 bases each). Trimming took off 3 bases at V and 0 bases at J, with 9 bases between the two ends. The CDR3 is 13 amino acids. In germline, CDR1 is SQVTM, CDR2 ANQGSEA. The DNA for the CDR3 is TGCAGCGTTGACGAGGGGAGCTCCTACGAGCAGTACTTC. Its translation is CSVDEGSSYEQYF.

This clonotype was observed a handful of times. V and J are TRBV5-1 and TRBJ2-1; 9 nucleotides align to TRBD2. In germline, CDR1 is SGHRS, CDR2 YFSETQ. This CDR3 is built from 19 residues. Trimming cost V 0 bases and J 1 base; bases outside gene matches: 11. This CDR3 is CASSLASGRTYSSYNEQFF. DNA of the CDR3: TGCGCCAGCAGCTTGGCCAGCGGGAGGACGTATAGTTCCTACAATGAGCAGTTCTTC.

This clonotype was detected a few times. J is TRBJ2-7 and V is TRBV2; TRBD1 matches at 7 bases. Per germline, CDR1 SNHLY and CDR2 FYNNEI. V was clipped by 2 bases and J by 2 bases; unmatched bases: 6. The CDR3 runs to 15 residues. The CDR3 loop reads CASSEFQGVPYEQYF. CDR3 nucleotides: TGTGCCAGCAGTGAATTTCAGGGGGTACCCTACGAGCAGTACTTC.

This CDR3 is CSARDDRGGAGYFTDTQYF. As DNA, the CDR3 is TGCAGTGCTAGAGATGACAGGGGTGGGGCGGGATATTTCACAGATACGCAGTATTTT. The gene calls are TRBV20-1 and TRBJ2-3; 8 bases match TRBD1. V lost 0 bases to trimming and J lost 2 bases; unmatched junction nucleotides: 16. CDR1 is DFQATT, CDR2 SNEGSKA, per germline (reference sequence). CDR3 size: 19 residues.

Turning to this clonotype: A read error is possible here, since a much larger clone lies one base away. The CDR3 sequence is CASITDPSDEQFF. In DNA form, the CDR3 reads TGTGCCAGCATAACGGATCCCTCGGATGAGCAGTTCTTC. The genes are TRBV2 and TRBJ2-1, with unresolved D. There are 13 residues in the CDR3. Deletions cut 7 bases from V and 8 bases from J, with 15 bases between. Germline CDR1 is SNHLY and CDR2 is FYNNEI. The whole variable domain, filled in from reference TRBV2 and TRBJ2-1, reads EPEVTQTPSHQVTQMGQEVILRCVPISNHLYFYWYRQILGQKVEFLVSFYNNEISEKSEIFDDQFSVERPDGSNFTLKIRSTKLEDSAMYFCASITDPSDEQFFGPGTRLTVL.

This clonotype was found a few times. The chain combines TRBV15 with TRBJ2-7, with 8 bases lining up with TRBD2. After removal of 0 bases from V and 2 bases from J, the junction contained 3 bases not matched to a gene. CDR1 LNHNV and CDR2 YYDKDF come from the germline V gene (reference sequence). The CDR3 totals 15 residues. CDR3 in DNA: TGTGCCACCAGCAGAGAACCGGGACTAGCCTACGAGCAGTACTTC. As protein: CATSREPGLAYEQYF.

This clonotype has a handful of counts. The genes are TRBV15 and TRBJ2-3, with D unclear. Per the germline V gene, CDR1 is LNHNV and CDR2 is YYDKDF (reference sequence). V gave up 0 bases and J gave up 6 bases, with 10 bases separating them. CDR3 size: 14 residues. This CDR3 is CATSRDRPPDTQYF. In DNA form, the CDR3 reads TGTGCCACCAGCAGAGATCGCCCCCCGGATACGCAGTATTTT.

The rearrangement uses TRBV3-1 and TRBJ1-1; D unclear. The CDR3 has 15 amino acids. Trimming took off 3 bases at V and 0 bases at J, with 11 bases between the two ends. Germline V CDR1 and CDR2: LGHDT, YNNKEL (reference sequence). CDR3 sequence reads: CASSQGLFLNTEAFF. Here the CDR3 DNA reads TGTGCCAGCAGCCAGGGATTATTCCTGAACACTGAAGCTTTCTTT.

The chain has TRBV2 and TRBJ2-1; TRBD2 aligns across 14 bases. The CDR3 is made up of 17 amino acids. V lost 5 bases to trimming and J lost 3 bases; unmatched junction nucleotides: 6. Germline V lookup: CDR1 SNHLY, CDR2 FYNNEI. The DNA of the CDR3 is TGTGCCAGCAGTTGGACTAGCGGGGGGAATGACTACAATGAGCAGTTCTTC. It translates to CASSWTSGGNDYNEQFF.